This T cell receptor beta chain was observed in a study of cytomegalovirus exposure and HLA in healthy donors. Whole-study findings and limits: An apparent linkage of common viral pathogens to several of the most significant clusters emerged in a later analysis. The productive fraction for most TCR beta V segments was about 87% or about 30% in an earlier analysis. It was about 180 TCR beta chains that were listed as cytomegalovirus-associated.

The PCR contained 60 Vbeta and 13 Jbeta primers. Clones were read by immunoSEQ multiplex PCR, and TCRdb kept only the in-frame ones, dropping some. The sample comprises roughly 190,000 clones, 79% of which are singletons, and less than 2.5% rests with the top ten. Turning to this clone: What it binds is unknown.

The V gene's germline CDR1 is SEHNR and CDR2 FQNEAQ (reference sequence). J was trimmed by 3 bases and V by 6 bases; bases with no gene match: 3. The CDR3 has 14 amino acids. Healthy bone marrow donors made up the cohort. This chain connects TRBV7-9 to TRBJ2-1, with TRBD1 matching over 9 bases. This clonotype was sampled from a woman aged 45 to 65 in good health and CMV-seronegative. What was sequenced was PBMCs. CDR3 region: CASRTGQGYNEQFF. The CDR3 nucleotides read TGTGCCAGCAGGACGGGACAGGGCTACAATGAGCAGTTCTTC.